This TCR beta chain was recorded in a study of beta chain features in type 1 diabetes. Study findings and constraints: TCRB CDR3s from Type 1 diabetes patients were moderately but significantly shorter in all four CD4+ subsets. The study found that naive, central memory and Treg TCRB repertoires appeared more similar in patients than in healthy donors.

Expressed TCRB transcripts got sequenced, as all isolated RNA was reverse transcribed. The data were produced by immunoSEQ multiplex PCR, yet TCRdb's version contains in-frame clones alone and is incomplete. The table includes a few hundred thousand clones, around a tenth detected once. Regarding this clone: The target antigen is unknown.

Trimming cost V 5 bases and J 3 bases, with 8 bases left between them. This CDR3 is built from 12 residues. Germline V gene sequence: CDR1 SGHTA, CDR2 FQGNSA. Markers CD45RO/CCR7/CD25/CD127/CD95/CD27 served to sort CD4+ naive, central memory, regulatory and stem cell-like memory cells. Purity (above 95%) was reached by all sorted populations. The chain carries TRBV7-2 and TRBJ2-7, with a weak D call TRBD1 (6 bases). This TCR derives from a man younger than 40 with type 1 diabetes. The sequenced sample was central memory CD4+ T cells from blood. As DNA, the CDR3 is TGTGCCAGCAGCGCACAGGGCTACGAGCAGTACTTC. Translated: CASSAQGYEQYF. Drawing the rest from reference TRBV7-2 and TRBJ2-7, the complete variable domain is GAGVSQSPSNKVTEKGKDVELRCDPISGHTALYWYRQSLGQGLEFLIYFQGNSAPDKSGLPSDRFSAERTGGSVSTLTIQRTQQEDSAVYLCASSAQGYEQYFGPGTRLTVT.